The present T cell receptor beta chain was sequenced within a study of control samples from healthy donors and cancer patients. The data were produced by immunoSEQ multiplex PCR, yet TCRdb's version contains in-frame clones alone and is incomplete. The profile covers 95,000 to 100,000 clones, with roughly 91% appearing a single time and about 8% taken by the ten largest. The CDR3 runs to 13 residues. The germline V gene has CDR1 LGHDT and CDR2 YNNKEL (reference sequence). V gave up 2 bases and J gave up 3 bases, with 8 bases separating them. The sequenced material came from blood. The origin of this receptor is a man aged 25-45 years in good health. The chain has TRBV3-1 (or the pseudogene TRBV3-2) and TRBJ2-7; D might be TRBD2 (6 bases). The CDR3 nucleotides read TGTGCCAGCAGCCAACGACTAGTCTACGAGCAGTACTTC. Translation: CASSQRLVYEQYF.